Below, 28 T cell receptor beta chains from the same sample are listed, as sequenced in a study of blood T cell repertoires in COVID-19. Generated by immunoSEQ multiplex PCR, the TCRdb table keeps only in-frame clones and is missing some. The table includes around 310,000 clones, about 91% detected once. The sequenced material came from PBMCs or T cells enriched from blood (not recorded which). All receptors derive from a woman aged 40 to 50 who had recovered from COVID-19.

This chain joins TRBV18 and TRBJ1-4, with no clear D. Germline V gene data show CDR1 as KGHSH and CDR2 as LQKENI. The ends were cut back, 2 bases at V and 4 bases at J, with 14 bases in the middle. There are 16 residues in the CDR3. CDR3 amino acids: CASSPISGSLNEKLFF. The CDR3 DNA reads as TGTGCCAGCTCACCAATTTCGGGTAGCCTTAATGAAAAACTGTTTTTT.

The chain links TRBV12-3 or TRBV12-4 to TRBJ2-3; a weak D match, TRBD2 (6 bases). The CDR3 totals 13 residues. The ends were cut back, 3 bases at V and 6 bases at J, with 10 bases in the middle. CDR3 loop: CASSFREVDTQYF. The CDR3 nucleotides are TGTGCCAGCAGTTTTAGGGAGGTGGATACGCAGTATTTT.

V gene TRBV30 combines with J gene TRBJ1-2; D is unclear. The V gene's germline CDR1 is GTSNPN and CDR2 SVGIG (reference sequence). Trimming removed 2 bases at V and 6 bases at J, with 10 bases between. This CDR3 is 12 amino acids long. The CDR3 loop reads CAWSSKRDGYTF. CDR3 nucleotide sequence: TGTGCCTGGAGTTCAAAGAGGGATGGCTACACCTTC.

V and J are TRBV18 and TRBJ2-1, with TRBD1 matching 11 bases. The CDR3 extends over 14 amino acids. From germline, CDR1 is KGHSH and CDR2 LQKENI. The V gene end was trimmed by 2 bases and the J gene end by 9 bases; junction bases not matched to a gene: 3. This CDR3 is CASSPGTGGLEQFF. CDR3 nucleotides: TGTGCCAGCTCACCAGGGACAGGGGGTCTTGAGCAGTTCTTC.

This chain joins TRBV29-1 and TRBJ2-2; 9 bases agree with TRBD2. The CDR3 contains 14 residues. V shed 6 bases and J 0 bases; nucleotides not matched to a gene: 2. Germline V CDR1 and CDR2: SQVTM, ANQGSEA. CDR3 protein: CSVASGTNTGELFF. The DNA for the CDR3 is TGCAGCGTCGCTAGCGGGACGAACACCGGGGAGCTGTTTTTT.

The chain recombines TRBV2 with TRBJ2-1; 12 bases are a match to TRBD2. Germline CDR1 SNHLY, CDR2 FYNNEI. V gave up 1 base and J gave up 4 bases; unmatched junction bases: 2. CDR3 length: 16 amino acids. The CDR3 region is CASSEGTSGAYNEQFF. The CDR3 nucleotides read TGTGCCAGCAGTGAAGGGACTAGCGGGGCTTACAATGAGCAGTTCTTC.

The chain couples TRBV7-8 to TRBJ2-5, with TRBD2 identical over 7 bases. After removal of 5 bases from V and 1 base from J, the junction contained 10 bases not matched to a gene. In germline, CDR1 is SGHVS, CDR2 FQNEAQ. The CDR3 is 16 residues long. CDR3 region: CASSQDRLAAQETQYF. The CDR3 nucleotides read TGTGCCAGCAGCCAAGATAGGCTAGCGGCCCAAGAGACCCAGTACTTC.

CDR3 coding DNA: TGTGCCAGCGGGGGAGGGCGAGACAATCAGCCCCAGCATTTT. Translation gives CASGGGRDNQPQHF. V usage is TRBV2 and J usage is TRBJ1-5; D may be TRBD1 (5 bases). The CDR3 is 14 amino acids. Germline V gene sequence: CDR1 SNHLY, CDR2 FYNNEI. Trimming left V 8 bases short and J 3 bases short, with 14 bases between.

This chain joins TRBV19 and TRBJ2-1; tentative D call: TRBD1 (5 bases). From germline, CDR1 is LNHDA and CDR2 SQIVND (reference sequence). Trimming shortened V by 6 bases and J by 0 bases, and 9 bases separated the two germline ends. The CDR3 totals 14 residues. This CDR3 reads CASSQGSSYNEQFF. Written as DNA, the CDR3 is TGTGCCAGTAGCCAGGGCAGCTCCTACAATGAGCAGTTCTTC.

This clone was detected only once. This chain uses TRBV7-6 with TRBJ1-6, with 9 bases fitting TRBD1. The CDR3 spans 19 residues. Per germline, CDR1 SGHVS and CDR2 FNYEAQ. The trim removed 0 bases at V and 0 bases at J, leaving 6 bases unmatched. CDR3 loop: CASSLAPTGGISYNSPLHF. The CDR3 nucleotides read TGTGCCAGCAGCTTAGCGCCGACAGGGGGGATCTCCTATAATTCACCCCTCCACTTT.

Here the CDR3 reads CASSGRNQPQHF. CDR3 DNA: TGTGCCAGCAGCGGGAGAAATCAGCCCCAGCATTTT. The V gene is TRBV16, the J gene TRBJ1-5; no reliable D call. The CDR3 loop spans 12 amino acids. The germline V gene has CDR1 KGHSY and CDR2 FQNENV. Trimming removed 5 bases from V and 4 bases from J, with 6 bases in between.

Only a few counts were recorded for this clone. V usage is TRBV7-9 and J usage is TRBJ1-2; D is perhaps TRBD1 (6 bases). CDR3 length: 14 residues. CDR1 and CDR2 from the germline V gene are SEHNR and FQNEAQ (reference sequence). The germline V and J ends were trimmed by 5 bases and 5 bases, with 15 bases remaining between them. The DNA for the CDR3 is TGTGCCAGCAGCCGAGTGGGAGGGGGATATGGCTACACCTTC. Translated: CASSRVGGGYGYTF.

The rearrangement uses TRBV10-3 and TRBJ2-1; D perhaps matches TRBD2 (5 bases). V lost 4 bases to trimming and J lost 8 bases, with 15 bases between them. The germline CDR1 and CDR2 sequences are ENHRY and SYGVKD. This CDR3 contains 14 residues. CDR3: CAISVTPEGDEQFF. The DNA of the CDR3 is TGTGCCATCAGTGTTACCCCTGAGGGCGATGAGCAGTTCTTC.

The CDR3 DNA sequence: TGTGCCAGCAGCGGGACTAGCAGATACGAGCAGTACTTC. Encoded protein: CASSGTSRYEQYF. The chain has TRBV7-9 and TRBJ2-7, with TRBD2 identical over 9 bases. The CDR3 extends over 13 amino acids. Germline CDR1 and CDR2: SEHNR and FQNEAQ (reference sequence). V was pared by 5 bases and J by 4 bases, with 3 bases of the junction left unmatched.

This sequence joins TRBV9 and TRBJ1-3; D is unclear. The CDR3 loop spans 13 amino acids. Germline lookup yields CDR1 SGDLS and CDR2 YYNGEE. The V and J ends lost 4 bases and 3 bases respectively, with 8 bases between them. The CDR3 loop reads CASSPSVGNTIYF. The CDR3, as DNA: TGTGCCAGCAGCCCCTCGGTTGGAAACACCATATATTTT.

The rearrangement uses TRBV4-3 and TRBJ1-4, with D maybe TRBD1 (5 bases). Germline-derived CDR1 and CDR2 are LGHNA and YSLEER. Between the trimmed V and J ends, which lost 3 bases and 3 bases, there was a span of 11 bases. This CDR3 contains 15 residues. The CDR3 protein is CASSQVVGPNEKLFF. The CDR3 coding sequence is TGCGCCAGCAGCCAGGTCGTGGGGCCTAATGAAAAACTGTTTTTT.

The CDR3 DNA reads as TGTGCCAGTAGTATTCAGAATCCCAATCAGCCCCAGCATTTT. Translation gives CASSIQNPNQPQHF. The chain links TRBV19 to TRBJ1-5; D is undetermined. The CDR3 has 14 residues. The V gene lost 3 bases and the J gene lost 3 bases, with 9 bases spanning the gap. Germline V CDR1 and CDR2: LNHDA, SQIVND (reference sequence).

The chain's CDR3 is CAIERRRDPAGGYEQYF. The CDR3 DNA reads as TGTGCCATCGAAAGGCGGCGAGACCCAGCGGGAGGCTACGAGCAGTACTTC. The V and J genes are TRBV10-3 and TRBJ2-7; 9 nucleotides match TRBD2. Germline trimming cut 8 bases from V and 3 bases from J; bases unmatched to any gene: 17. Germline V CDR1 and CDR2: ENHRY, SYGVKD. The CDR3 runs 17 residues.

The rearrangement joins TRBV7-2 to TRBJ2-3; D uncertain. This CDR3 comprises 12 residues. CDR1 is SGHTA, CDR2 FQGNSA, per germline. With 5 bases removed from V and 5 bases from J, the gap between germline ends came to 8 bases. The CDR3 here is CASSRPGDTQYF. The CDR3 nucleotides are TGTGCCAGCAGCCGACCGGGAGATACGCAGTATTTT.

The chain uses TRBV9 and TRBJ2-7, with 9 bases lining up with TRBD2. Trimming removed 4 bases from V and 2 bases from J; junction bases left unmatched: 4. The germline V gene encodes CDR1 SGDLS and CDR2 YYNGEE. The CDR3 is made up of 14 amino acids. CDR3 nucleotide sequence: TGTGCCAGCAGCTTCGGCGGGGGGGCCTACGAGCAGTACTTC. Translation gives CASSFGGGAYEQYF.

CDR3 coding DNA: TGTGCCACCCTCGTAGGGGAAGCCCAGCATTTT. Its translation: CATLVGEAQHF. The chain has TRBV19 and TRBJ1-5; D might be TRBD1 (5 bases). The germline V gene encodes CDR1 LNHDA and CDR2 SQIVND (reference sequence). V lost 10 bases and J 11 bases, leaving 15 bases between the germline ends. This CDR3 contains 11 residues.

The rearrangement uses TRBV9 and TRBJ1-1; 7 nucleotides agree with TRBD1. This CDR3 contains 16 residues. Trimming removed 4 bases from V and 0 bases from J; junction bases left unmatched: 9. The germline V gene encodes CDR1 SGDLS and CDR2 YYNGEE. The CDR3 here is CASSLSGTEMNTEAFF. The CDR3 bases are TGTGCCAGCAGCCTCTCCGGGACAGAGATGAACACTGAAGCTTTCTTT.

V gene TRBV21-1 combines with J gene TRBJ2-4; no DNA check was done on the table's D call, TRBD1. TRBV21-1 corresponds to a pseudogene. The CDR3 runs 18 residues. The CDR3 here is CASSAVDRGLLAKNIQYF. The DNA of the CDR3 is TGTGCCAGCAGCGCCGTGGACAGGGGGCTATTAGCCAAAAACATTCAGTACTTC.

The chain joins TRBV7-9 to TRBJ1-5, with TRBD1 matching over 7 bases. V shed 4 bases, J shed 3 bases, and the junction held 3 bases outside the gene matches. CDR1 SEHNR and CDR2 FQNEAQ come from the germline V gene (reference sequence). This CDR3 has 14 residues. The DNA for the CDR3 is TGTGCCAGCAGCTCGGGACAGCCCAATCAGCCCCAGCATTTT. Translating it yields CASSSGQPNQPQHF.

The J gene is TRBJ2-1, the V gene TRBV29-1; TRBD2 agrees at 8 bases. Per germline, CDR1 SQVTM and CDR2 ANQGSEA. There are 15 residues in the CDR3. Trimming at V came to 3 bases and at J to 8 bases, leaving 12 bases not matched to a gene. CDR3 sequence (DNA): TGCAGCGTTGATGGAACGGGAGGGCCGGCGCATGAGCAGTTCTTC. Its protein product is CSVDGTGGPAHEQFF.

The CDR3 spells CASSIAQGAGGYTF. CDR3 nucleotides: TGTGCCAGTAGTATTGCACAGGGGGCTGGTGGCTACACCTTC. The chain combines TRBV19 with TRBJ1-2, with TRBD1 identical over 9 bases. V was clipped by 3 bases and J by 7 bases; unmatched bases: 6. Germline V gene sequence: CDR1 LNHDA, CDR2 SQIVND (reference sequence). The CDR3 has 14 residues.

The J gene is TRBJ2-5, the V gene TRBV19; the match to TRBD2 covers 10 bases. The CDR3 covers 16 residues. V trimming: 1 base; J trimming: 1 base; junction bases outside the gene matches: 3. Germline CDR1 and CDR2: LNHDA and SQIVND (reference sequence). The CDR3 DNA reads as TGTGCCAGTAGTATAGCAGCGGGAGGGCCCCAAGAGACCCAGTACTTC. Translation gives CASSIAAGGPQETQYF.

The chain has TRBV6-5 and TRBJ2-3; a weak D match, TRBD1 (5 bases). The V end lost 7 bases, the J end lost 4 bases, and 9 bases lay between the germline ends. This CDR3 region has 12 residues. The germline CDR1 and CDR2 sequences are MNHEY and SVGAGI. CDR3 nucleotide sequence: TGTGCCAGCAAGGGGCCCCCAGATACGCAGTATTTT. This codes for CASKGPPDTQYF.